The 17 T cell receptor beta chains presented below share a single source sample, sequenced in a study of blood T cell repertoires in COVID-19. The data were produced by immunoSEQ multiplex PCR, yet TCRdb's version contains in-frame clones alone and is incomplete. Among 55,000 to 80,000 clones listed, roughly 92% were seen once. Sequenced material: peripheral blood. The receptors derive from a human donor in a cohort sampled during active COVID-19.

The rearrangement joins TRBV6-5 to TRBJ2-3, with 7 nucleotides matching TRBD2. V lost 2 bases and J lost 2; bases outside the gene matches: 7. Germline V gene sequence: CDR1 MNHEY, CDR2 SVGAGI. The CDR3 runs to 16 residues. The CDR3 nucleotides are TGTGCCAGCAGTTACCGACCGGGGGGAGTCACAGATACGCAGTATTTT. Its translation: CASSYRPGGVTDTQYF.

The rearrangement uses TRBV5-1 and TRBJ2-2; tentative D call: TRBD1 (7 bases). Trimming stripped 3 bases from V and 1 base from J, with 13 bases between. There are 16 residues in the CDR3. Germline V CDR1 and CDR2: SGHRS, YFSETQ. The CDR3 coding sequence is TGCGCCAGCAGCTACCCCAGGGGGGAGAACACCGGGGAGCTGTTTTTT. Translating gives CASSYPRGENTGELFF.

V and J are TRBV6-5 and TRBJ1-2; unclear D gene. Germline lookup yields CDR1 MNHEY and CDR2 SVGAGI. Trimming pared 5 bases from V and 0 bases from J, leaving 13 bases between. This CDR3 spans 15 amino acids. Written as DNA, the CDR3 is TGTGCCAGCAGTCGCCGCCTCTTAGCTAACTATGGCTACACCTTC. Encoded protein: CASSRRLLANYGYTF.

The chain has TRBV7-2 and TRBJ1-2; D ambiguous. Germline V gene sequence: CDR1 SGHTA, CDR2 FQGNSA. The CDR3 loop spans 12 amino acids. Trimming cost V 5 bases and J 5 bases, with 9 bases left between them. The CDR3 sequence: CASSLSLYGYTF. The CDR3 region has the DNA TGTGCCAGCAGCCTTAGCCTATATGGCTACACCTTC.

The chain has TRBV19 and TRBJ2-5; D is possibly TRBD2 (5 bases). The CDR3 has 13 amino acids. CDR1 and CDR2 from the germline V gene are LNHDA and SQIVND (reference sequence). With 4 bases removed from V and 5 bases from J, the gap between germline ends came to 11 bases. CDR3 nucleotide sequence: TGTGCCAGTAGTAAGGCTAGCTGGGAGACCCAGTACTTC. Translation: CASSKASWETQYF.

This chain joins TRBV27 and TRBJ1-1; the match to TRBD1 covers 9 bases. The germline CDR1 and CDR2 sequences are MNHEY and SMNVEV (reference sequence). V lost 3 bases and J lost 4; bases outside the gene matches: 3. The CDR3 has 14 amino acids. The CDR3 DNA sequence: TGTGCCAGCAGTTTCGGGACAGGGAGCACTGAAGCTTTCTTT. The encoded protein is CASSFGTGSTEAFF.

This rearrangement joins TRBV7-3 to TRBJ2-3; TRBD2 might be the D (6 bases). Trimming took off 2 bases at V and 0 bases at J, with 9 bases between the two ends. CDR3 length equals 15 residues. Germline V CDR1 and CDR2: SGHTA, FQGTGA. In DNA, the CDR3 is TGTGCCAGCAGCTTACGCGGGGCTAGCACAGATACGCAGTATTTT. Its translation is CASSLRGASTDTQYF. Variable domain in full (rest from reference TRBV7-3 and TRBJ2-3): GAGVSQTPSNKVTEKGKYVELRCDPISGHTALYWYRQSLGQGPEFLIYFQGTGAADDSGLPNDRFFAVRPEGSVSTLKIQRTERGDSAVYLCASSLRGASTDTQYFGPGTRLTVL.

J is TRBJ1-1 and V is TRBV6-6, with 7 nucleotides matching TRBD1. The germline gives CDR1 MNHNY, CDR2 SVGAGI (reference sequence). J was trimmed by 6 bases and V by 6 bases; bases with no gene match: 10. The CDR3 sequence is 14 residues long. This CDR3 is CASRQGQPEPEAFF. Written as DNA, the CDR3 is TGTGCCAGCAGGCAGGGACAGCCGGAACCTGAAGCTTTCTTT.

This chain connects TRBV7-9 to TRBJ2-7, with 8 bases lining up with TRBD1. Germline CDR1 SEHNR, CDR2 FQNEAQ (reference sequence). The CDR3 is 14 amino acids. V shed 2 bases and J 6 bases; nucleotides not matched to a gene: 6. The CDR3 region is CASSLLAGGFEQYF. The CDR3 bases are TGTGCCAGCAGCTTATTGGCAGGGGGCTTCGAGCAGTACTTC.

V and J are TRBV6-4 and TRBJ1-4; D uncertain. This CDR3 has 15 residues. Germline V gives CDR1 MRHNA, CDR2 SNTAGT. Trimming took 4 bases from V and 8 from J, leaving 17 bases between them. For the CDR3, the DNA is TGTGCCAGCAGTGCGACGGGAGCCCAAGGCGAAAAACTGTTTTTT. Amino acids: CASSATGAQGEKLFF.

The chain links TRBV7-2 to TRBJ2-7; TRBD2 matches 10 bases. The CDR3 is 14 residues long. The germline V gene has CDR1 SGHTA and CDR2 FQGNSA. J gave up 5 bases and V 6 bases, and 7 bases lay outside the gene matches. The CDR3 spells CASSPGLASHEQYF. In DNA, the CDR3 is TGTGCCAGCAGTCCGGGACTAGCGTCCCACGAGCAGTACTTC. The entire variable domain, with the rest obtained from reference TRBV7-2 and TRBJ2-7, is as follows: GAGVSQSPSNKVTEKGKDVELRCDPISGHTALYWYRQSLGQGLEFLIYFQGNSAPDKSGLPSDRFSAERTGGSVSTLTIQRTQQEDSAVYLCASSPGLASHEQYFGPGTRLTVT.

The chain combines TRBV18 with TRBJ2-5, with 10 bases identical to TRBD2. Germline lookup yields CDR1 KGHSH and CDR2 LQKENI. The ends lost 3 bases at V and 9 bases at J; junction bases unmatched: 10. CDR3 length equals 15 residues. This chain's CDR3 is CASSPQGTSDFAQYF. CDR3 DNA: TGTGCCAGCTCACCTCAAGGGACTAGCGATTTCGCCCAGTACTTC.

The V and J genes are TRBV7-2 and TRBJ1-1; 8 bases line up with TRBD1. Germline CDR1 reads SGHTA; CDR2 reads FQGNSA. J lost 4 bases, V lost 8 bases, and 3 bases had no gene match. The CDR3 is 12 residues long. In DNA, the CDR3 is TGTGCCAGCCAGGGGGCTTTCACTGAAGCTTTCTTT. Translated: CASQGAFTEAFF.

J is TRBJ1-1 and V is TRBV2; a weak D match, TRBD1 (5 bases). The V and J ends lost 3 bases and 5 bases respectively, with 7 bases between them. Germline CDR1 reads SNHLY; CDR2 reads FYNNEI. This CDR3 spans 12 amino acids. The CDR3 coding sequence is TGTGCCAGCAGTGACGGGGGGACTGAAGCTTTCTTT. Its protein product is CASSDGGTEAFF.

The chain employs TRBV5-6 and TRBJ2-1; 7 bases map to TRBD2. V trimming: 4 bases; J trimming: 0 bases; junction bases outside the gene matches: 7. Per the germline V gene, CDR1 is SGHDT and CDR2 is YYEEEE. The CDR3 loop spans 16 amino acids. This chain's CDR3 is CASSHSGTLSYNEQFF. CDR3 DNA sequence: TGTGCCAGCAGCCACAGCGGGACCCTCTCCTACAATGAGCAGTTCTTC. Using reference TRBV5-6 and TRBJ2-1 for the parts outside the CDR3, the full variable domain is DAGVTQSPTHLIKTRGQQVTLRCSPKSGHDTVSWYQQALGQGPQFIFQYYEEEERQRGNFPDRFSGHQFPNYSSELNVNALLLGDSALYLCASSHSGTLSYNEQFFGPGTRLTVL.

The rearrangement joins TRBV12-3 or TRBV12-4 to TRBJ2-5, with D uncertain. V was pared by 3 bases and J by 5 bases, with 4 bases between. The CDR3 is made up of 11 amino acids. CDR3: CASSFGETQYF. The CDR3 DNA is TGTGCCAGCAGTTTCGGGGAGACCCAGTACTTC.

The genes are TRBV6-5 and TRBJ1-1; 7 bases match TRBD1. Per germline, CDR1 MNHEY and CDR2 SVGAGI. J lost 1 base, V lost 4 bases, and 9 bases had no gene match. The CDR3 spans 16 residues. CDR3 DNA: TGTGCCAGCAGTTTCAAGTCGACAGGGACGAACACTGAAGCTTTCTTT. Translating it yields CASSFKSTGTNTEAFF.